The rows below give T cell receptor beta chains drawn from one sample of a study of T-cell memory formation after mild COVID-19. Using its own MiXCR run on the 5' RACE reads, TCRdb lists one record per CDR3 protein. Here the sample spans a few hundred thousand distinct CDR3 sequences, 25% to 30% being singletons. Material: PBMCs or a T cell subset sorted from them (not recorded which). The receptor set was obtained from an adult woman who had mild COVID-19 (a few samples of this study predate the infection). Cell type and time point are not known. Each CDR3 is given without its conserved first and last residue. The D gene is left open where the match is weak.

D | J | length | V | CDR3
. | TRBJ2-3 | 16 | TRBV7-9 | ASSLGDGEWAFTDTQY
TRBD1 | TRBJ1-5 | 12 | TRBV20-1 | SAQDRAFGQPQH
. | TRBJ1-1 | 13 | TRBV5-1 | ASSLTGHRNTEAF
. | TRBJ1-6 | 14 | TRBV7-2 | ASRPPGGTTNSPLH
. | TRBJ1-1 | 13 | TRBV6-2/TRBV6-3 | ASSNPGLVATEAF
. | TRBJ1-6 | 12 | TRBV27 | ASRSIGAEGALH
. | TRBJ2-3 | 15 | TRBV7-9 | ASSLAVGSSLADTQY
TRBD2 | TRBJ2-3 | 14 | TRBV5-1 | ASSLFLAGPTDTQY
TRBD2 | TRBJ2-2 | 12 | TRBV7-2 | ASSLTSGIGELF
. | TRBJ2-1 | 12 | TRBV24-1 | ATSGATRRGEQF
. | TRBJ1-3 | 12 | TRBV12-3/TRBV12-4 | ASSARGSGNTIY
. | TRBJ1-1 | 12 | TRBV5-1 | ASSPTIGDTEAF
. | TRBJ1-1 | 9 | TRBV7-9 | ASRQNTEAF
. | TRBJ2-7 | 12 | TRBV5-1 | ASSLEVVDYEQY
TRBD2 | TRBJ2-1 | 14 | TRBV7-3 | ASSPGLAGIYNEQF
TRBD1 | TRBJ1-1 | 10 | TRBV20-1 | SARQGATEAF
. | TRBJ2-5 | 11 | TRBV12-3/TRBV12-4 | ASSLWQQETQY
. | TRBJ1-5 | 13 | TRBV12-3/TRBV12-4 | ASSPRVGSNQPQH
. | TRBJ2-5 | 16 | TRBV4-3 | ASSQDLQGSLYQETQY
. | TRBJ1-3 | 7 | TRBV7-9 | AIGNTIY